Listed here are 18 T cell receptor beta chains from one sample, sequenced in a study of blood T cell repertoires in COVID-19. Only in-frame clones appear in the TCRdb table, and some are missing; sequencing was by immunoSEQ multiplex PCR. The sample holds tens of thousands of clones; approximately 80% are singletons and the top ten take roughly 15%. Sequencing was performed on peripheral blood. These receptor sequences come from a human donor in a cohort sampled during active COVID-19.

Details on this clone: Other DNA sequences in this specimen translate into the identical CDR3. The gene calls are TRBV5-6 and TRBJ1-6; 7 bases are a match to TRBD1. The CDR3 consists of 16 residues. J lost 8 bases, V lost 0 bases, and 8 bases had no gene match. CDR1 SGHDT and CDR2 YYEEEE come from the germline V gene. CDR3 sequence (DNA): TGTGCCAGCAGCTTGGGGGGGCGAGGGGGCGATTCACCCCTCCACTTT. Translated: CASSLGGRGGDSPLHF.

The gene calls are TRBV29-1 and TRBJ1-1; D unclear. Trimming stripped 6 bases from V and 5 bases from J, with 10 bases between. Germline CDR1 is SQVTM and CDR2 is ANQGSEA. The CDR3 spans 11 residues. The CDR3 sequence: CSVGRETEAFF. Written as DNA, the CDR3 is TGCAGCGTAGGGCGGGAGACTGAAGCTTTCTTT.

This chain uses TRBV6-4 with TRBJ2-7, with 12 nucleotides matching TRBD1. The CDR3 length is 14 residues. V was pared by 2 bases and J by 5 bases, with 1 base of the junction left unmatched. The germline V gene encodes CDR1 MRHNA and CDR2 SNTAGT. The CDR3 DNA sequence: TGTGCCAGCAGTGACGGGACAGGGGGCCACGAGCAGTACTTC. This codes for CASSDGTGGHEQYF.

The chain employs TRBV5-5 and TRBJ2-2, with a possible D match to TRBD2 (5 bases). Germline assignment: CDR1 SGHKS and CDR2 YYEKEE (reference sequence). The CDR3 totals 15 residues. V was pared by 4 bases and J by 2 bases, with 12 bases between. CDR3 protein: CASSGLASNTGELFF. The CDR3 DNA sequence: TGTGCCAGCAGCGGTTTAGCTAGCAACACCGGGGAGCTGTTTTTT.

The CDR3 loop is CASSSTGYTEAFF. The CDR3 coding sequence is TGTGCCAGCTCATCCACAGGGTACACTGAAGCTTTCTTT. The rearrangement joins TRBV18 to TRBJ1-1; D perhaps matches TRBD1 (6 bases). V dropped 5 bases and J dropped 3 bases, with 10 bases sitting between them. The germline CDR1 and CDR2 sequences are KGHSH and LQKENI. This CDR3 has 13 residues. Full variable domain (outside the CDR3, taken from reference TRBV18 and TRBJ1-1): NAGVMQNPRHLVRRRGQEARLRCSPMKGHSHVYWYRQLPEEGLKFMVYLQKENIIDESGMPKERFSAEFPKEGPSILRIQQVVRGDSAAYFCASSSTGYTEAFFGQGTRLTVV.

The chain joins TRBV24-1 to TRBJ2-3, with 12 positions matching TRBD2. V lost 7 bases to trimming and J lost 5 bases; unmatched junction nucleotides: 9. There are 16 residues in the CDR3. Germline V CDR1 and CDR2: KGHDR, SFDVKD. CDR3 amino acids: CATSKTSGSEVDTQYF. The CDR3 DNA reads as TGTGCCACCAGCAAGACTAGCGGGAGTGAGGTAGATACGCAGTATTTT.

This chain connects TRBV7-9 to TRBJ1-6; D uncertain. V was pared by 2 bases and J by 8 bases, with 7 bases between. In germline, CDR1 is SEHNR, CDR2 FQNEAQ (reference sequence). The CDR3 is 13 residues long. The CDR3 coding sequence is TGTGCCAGCAGCTTAAATCTTGATTCACCCCTCCACTTT. Translated, it gives CASSLNLDSPLHF.

A few counts support this clone. This chain links TRBV7-2 with TRBJ1-6; no definite D call. V was clipped by 1 base and J by 10 bases, with 5 bases between them. CDR3 length: 12 residues. Germline V gene lookup returns CDR1 SGHTA and CDR2 FQGNSA. Here the CDR3 DNA reads TGTGCCAGCAGCTTAGGTTCGTCACCCCTCCACTTT. Its protein is CASSLGSSPLHF.

The chain recombines TRBV7-2 with TRBJ1-1, with 7 positions matching TRBD1. Germline V gene data show CDR1 as SGHTA and CDR2 as FQGNSA. The CDR3 is made up of 13 amino acids. Trimming removed 4 bases from V and 3 bases from J; junction bases left unmatched: 2. CDR3 sequence: CASSYTGDTEAFF. CDR3 nucleotide sequence: TGTGCCAGCAGCTACACAGGGGACACTGAAGCTTTCTTT.

DNA for the CDR3: TGTGCCAGCAGCTTTGAGTCGGGGTCCCCAAACACTGAAGCTTTCTTT. It codes for CASSFESGSPNTEAFF. The genes are TRBV11-2 and TRBJ1-1; D uncertain. Germline CDR1 reads SGHAT; CDR2 reads FQNNGV. The V and J ends lost 3 bases and 2 bases respectively, with 16 bases between them. This CDR3 is 16 amino acids long.

The chain employs TRBV6-5 and TRBJ1-5; 11 bases match TRBD1. J gave up 4 bases and V 8 bases, and 7 bases lay outside the gene matches. Per the germline V gene, CDR1 is MNHEY and CDR2 is SVGAGI. The CDR3 has 15 residues. The CDR3 region has the DNA TGTGCCAGCCGTTGGACAGGGGGCGCAAATCAGCCCCAGCATTTT. As protein: CASRWTGGANQPQHF.

This clone was picked up a small number of times. The CDR3 spells CASSTGQRGYEQYF. CDR3 nucleotides: TGTGCCAGCAGCACGGGACAGCGCGGTTACGAGCAGTACTTC. The chain couples TRBV6-6 to TRBJ2-7; 7 bases fit TRBD1. The V and J ends lost 6 bases and 4 bases, in that order; junction bases with no gene match: 9. Germline V gives CDR1 MNHNY, CDR2 SVGAGI (reference sequence). This CDR3 region has 14 residues.

This clone occurred a few times. The rearrangement links TRBV7-9 to TRBJ1-1; D remains ambiguous. Between the trimmed V and J ends, which lost 4 bases and 5 bases, there was a span of 5 bases. The CDR3 runs to 11 residues. Germline V lookup: CDR1 SEHNR, CDR2 FQNEAQ (reference sequence). The CDR3 loop is CASSSYTEAFF. CDR3 DNA sequence: TGTGCCAGCAGCTCCTATACTGAAGCTTTCTTT.

The chain uses TRBV7-2 and TRBJ2-7, with a tentative D call TRBD2 (5 bases). CDR3 length equals 13 residues. V dropped 4 bases and J dropped 7 bases, with 14 bases sitting between them. Germline CDR1 reads SGHTA; CDR2 reads FQGNSA. The CDR3 sequence is CASSYAGDQEQYF. The DNA for the CDR3 is TGTGCCAGCAGCTATGCCGGGGATCAGGAGCAGTACTTC. The whole variable domain, remainder taken from reference TRBV7-2 and TRBJ2-7, is GAGVSQSPSNKVTEKGKDVELRCDPISGHTALYWYRQSLGQGLEFLIYFQGNSAPDKSGLPSDRFSAERTGGSVSTLTIQRTQQEDSAVYLCASSYAGDQEQYFGPGTRLTVT.

This clone has just one count. The V call is TRBV19, the J call TRBJ1-2; tentatively, D is TRBD1 (6 bases). The V and J ends lost 5 bases and 0 bases respectively, with 10 bases between them. Germline V lookup: CDR1 LNHDA, CDR2 SQIVND (reference sequence). The length of the CDR3 is 14 residues. In nucleotides, the CDR3 is TGTGCCAGTAGTTTACAGGGAGCTAACTATGGCTACACCTTC. This encodes CASSLQGANYGYTF.

The J gene is TRBJ1-4, the V gene TRBV5-4; 7 bases are shared with TRBD1. The CDR3 contains 15 residues. Trimming cost V 0 bases and J 8 bases; bases outside gene matches: 7. CDR1 SGHNT and CDR2 YYREEE come from the germline V gene (reference sequence). CDR3 protein: CASSLETGAGEKLFF. The CDR3 DNA is TGTGCCAGCAGCTTGGAAACAGGGGCTGGAGAAAAACTGTTTTTT.

This rearrangement joins TRBV30 to TRBJ1-5; 9 nucleotides match TRBD1. V lost 1 base, J lost 6 bases, and 7 bases stayed unmatched. The CDR3 consists of 15 residues. From germline, CDR1 is GTSNPN and CDR2 SVGIG (reference sequence). The CDR3 sequence: CAWSAGDRVSQPQHF. CDR3 DNA sequence: TGTGCCTGGAGTGCCGGGGACAGGGTAAGTCAGCCCCAGCATTTT.

The rearrangement uses TRBV11-3 and TRBJ2-1; the D is unclear. The germline CDR1 and CDR2 sequences are SGHNT and YENEEA. The CDR3 totals 19 residues. Trimming stripped 4 bases from V and 2 bases from J, with 24 bases between. CDR3 amino acids: CASSSLPPNSGSPYNEQFF. CDR3 DNA: TGTGCCAGCAGCTCCCTGCCCCCGAACAGTGGTTCCCCCTACAATGAGCAGTTCTTC.